This entry concerns a single TCR beta chain. This sample stems from a study of shared clonotypes between healthy human individuals. Germline assignment: CDR1 LNHDA and CDR2 SQIVND (reference sequence). With 10 bases removed from V and 3 bases from J, the gap between germline ends came to 23 bases. The CDR3 contains 16 residues. The method was immunoSEQ multiplex PCR; TCRdb's version includes in-frame clones alone and lacks a portion of them. This table holds under 1,100,000 clones, about four fifths found once. The TCR was taken from a man aged 18 to 29 in good health. Some clones in this sample may be carry-over from other donors' samples. Sequenced sample: memory CD4+ T cells from PBMCs. As for subset: CD45RA-negative fraction. V gene TRBV19 combines with J gene TRBJ2-3; D may be TRBD1 or TRBD2 (5 bases each). The CDR3 region is CATRDGGWGPTDTQYF. The CDR3 DNA follows: TGTGCCACAAGGGACGGCGGATGGGGTCCGACAGATACGCAGTATTTT. Complete variable domain (other parts from reference TRBV19 and TRBJ2-3): DGGITQSPKYLFRKEGQNVTLSCEQNLNHDAMYWYRQDPGQGLRLIYYSQIVNDFQKGDIAEGYSVSREKKESFPLTVTSAQKNPTAFYLCATRDGGWGPTDTQYFGPGTRLTVL.